Presented here are 13 T cell receptor beta chains from one specimen sequenced in a study of Ad26.COV2.S vaccination and SARS-CoV-2 variants. Clones were sequenced by immunoSEQ multiplex PCR, and TCRdb holds only the in-frame ones, with some missing. The sample has over 400,000 clones, about 91% seen once; the top ten hold about 2.5%. The treatment: roughly 19 received Ad26.COV2.S at low or high dose, single or two shots; about 5 received placebo; per-sample allocation not given. Vaccine and placebo recipients were sampled on day 63 after the first injection. The sequences come from peripheral blood, collected in a trial of Ad26.COV2.S vaccine versus placebo. The receptors stem from a person aged 18-65 years who received the Ad26.COV2.S COVID-19 vaccine or a placebo.

This chain connects TRBV6-5 to TRBJ2-1; possibly TRBD1 for D (6 bases). Germline V lookup: CDR1 MNHEY, CDR2 SVGAGI. V was shortened by 0 bases and J by 7 bases, with 16 bases between the two germline ends. The length of the CDR3 is 16 residues. The CDR3 DNA reads as TGTGCCAGCAGTTACTCGATAGGAACGAGGGGGAATGAGCAGTTCTTC. Translating it yields CASSYSIGTRGNEQFF.

The chain joins TRBV18 to TRBJ1-3, with a tentative D call TRBD1 (6 bases). The CDR3 totals 14 residues. V dropped 5 bases and J dropped 1 base, with 9 bases sitting between them. Germline CDR1 KGHSH, CDR2 LQKENI. CDR3 loop: CASSAGVSGNTIYF. The CDR3 coding sequence is TGTGCCAGCTCAGCAGGGGTGTCTGGAAACACCATATATTTT.

The chain carries TRBV27 and TRBJ1-5, with TRBD1 matching 7 bases. Germline V gene lookup returns CDR1 MNHEY and CDR2 SMNVEV (reference sequence). The CDR3 has 15 residues. Trimming took 3 bases from V and 3 from J; bases not matched to a gene: 5. The CDR3 nucleotides are TGTGCCAGCAGTTTCAAGGGGGCTCCCAATCAGCCCCAGCATTTT. Its translation is CASSFKGAPNQPQHF.

This chain connects TRBV3-1 (or the pseudogene TRBV3-2) to TRBJ1-1; D is unclear. With 3 bases removed from V and 10 bases from J, the gap between germline ends came to 9 bases. Germline V gene lookup returns CDR1 LGHDT and CDR2 YNNKEL (reference sequence). CDR3 length: 11 amino acids. In DNA form, the CDR3 reads TGTGCCAGCAGCCATGGGCGGGGAGCTTTCTTT. It yields the protein CASSHGRGAFF.

The table lists this clone with a count of one. V gene TRBV9 combines with J gene TRBJ2-7; D could derive from TRBD1 or TRBD2 (5 bases each). Germline V gene data show CDR1 as SGDLS and CDR2 as YYNGEE. The CDR3 spans 15 residues. Trimming pared 4 bases from V and 0 bases from J, leaving 14 bases between. The CDR3 DNA sequence: TGTGCCAGCAGCTGGGGGACCGACCCCTCCTACGAGCAGTACTTC. Protein sequence: CASSWGTDPSYEQYF.

This sequence joins TRBV19 and TRBJ2-7; a possible D gene is TRBD1 (5 bases). Germline CDR1 reads LNHDA; CDR2 reads SQIVND (reference sequence). Deletions cut 3 bases from V and 0 bases from J, with 9 bases between. This CDR3 region has 14 residues. CDR3 coding DNA: TGTGCCAGTAGTATGAAGGGGTTCTCCTACGAGCAGTACTTC. Its protein is CASSMKGFSYEQYF.

A few counts support this clone. The chain carries TRBV19 and TRBJ1-4, with D perhaps matching TRBD1 (5 bases). V dropped 2 bases and J dropped 5 bases, with 12 bases sitting between them. Germline V gives CDR1 LNHDA, CDR2 SQIVND (reference sequence). The CDR3 loop spans 15 amino acids. The CDR3 is CASSIPRDGNEKLFF. The CDR3 nucleotides read TGTGCCAGTAGTATACCTCGGGACGGGAATGAAAAACTGTTTTTT.

This chain links TRBV2 with TRBJ1-3, with D possibly being TRBD1 (5 bases). Germline CDR1 and CDR2: SNHLY and FYNNEI. V was shortened by 7 bases and J by 0 bases, with 10 bases between the two germline ends. The CDR3 has 14 residues. CDR3 sequence (DNA): TGTGCCAGCAAGACAGCTCTCTCTGGAAACACCATATATTTT. Its protein product is CASKTALSGNTIYF.

The gene calls are TRBV5-4 and TRBJ1-2; D gene ambiguous. V lost 4 bases and J 9 bases, leaving 16 bases between the germline ends. CDR1 and CDR2 (germline): SGHNT, YYREEE (reference sequence). This CDR3 has 13 amino acids. The chain's CDR3 is CASSPGPDGRYTF. The CDR3 region has the DNA TGTGCCAGCAGCCCGGGTCCGGACGGCCGCTACACCTTC.

V usage is TRBV5-1 and J usage is TRBJ2-3; 8 nucleotides align to TRBD1. Trimming cost V 4 bases and J 7 bases; bases outside gene matches: 8. Per the germline V gene, CDR1 is SGHRS and CDR2 is YFSETQ. The CDR3 extends over 14 amino acids. The CDR3 DNA is TGCGCCAGCAGCGTAAGCCGACAGGGGCATACGCAGTATTTT. This sequence encodes CASSVSRQGHTQYF.

This clone was recorded once. The chain recombines TRBV28 with TRBJ1-2; the D is unclear. Germline V gene data show CDR1 as MDHEN and CDR2 as SYDVKM. V shed 2 bases and J shed 12 bases, with 19 bases lying between them. The CDR3 is 14 residues long. The CDR3 loop reads CASSLQPIPETNTF. The CDR3 DNA reads TGTGCCAGCAGTTTACAACCCATTCCCGAGACAAACACCTTC.

This chain links TRBV7-2 with TRBJ1-2; D call uncertain. The CDR3 extends over 15 amino acids. In germline, CDR1 is SGHTA, CDR2 FQGNSA. V was cut by 1 base and J by 8 bases, with 17 bases left in between. CDR3 sequence reads: CASSLEKVPSSGYTF. The CDR3 nucleotides are TGTGCCAGCAGCTTAGAAAAGGTGCCATCGTCAGGCTACACCTTC.

The gene calls are TRBV28 and TRBJ2-1; 11 nucleotides line up with TRBD2. Unmatched junction bases numbered 7, after V lost 0 bases and J lost 9 bases. The CDR3 has 16 amino acids. Germline CDR1 reads MDHEN; CDR2 reads SYDVKM. CDR3 residues: CASSLWVAGGPSEQFF. The CDR3 DNA reads TGTGCCAGCAGTTTATGGGTAGCGGGAGGGCCCAGTGAGCAGTTCTTC.